One T cell receptor (beta chain) is described in this entry. This entry comes from a study of T cell changes during pregnancy in multiple sclerosis. In germline, CDR1 is LGHNA, CDR2 YNFKEQ. This CDR3 has 15 amino acids. The V and J ends lost 0 bases and 4 bases respectively, with 11 bases between them. Repertoires were generated with immunoSEQ multiplex PCR, while TCRdb's copy carries only in-frame clones and drops some. Here the sample spans around 60,000 clones, around 93% being singletons. This TCR derives from a female donor with multiple sclerosis, enrolled in a pregnancy study. Sequences were derived from CD4+ T cells from peripheral blood mononuclear cells, sampled before pregnancy. The chain links TRBV4-2 to TRBJ2-3; D unresolved. The CDR3 sequence is CASSQDRGSADTQYF. CDR3 coding DNA: TGTGCCAGCAGCCAAGATCGTGGTAGTGCAGATACGCAGTATTTT.